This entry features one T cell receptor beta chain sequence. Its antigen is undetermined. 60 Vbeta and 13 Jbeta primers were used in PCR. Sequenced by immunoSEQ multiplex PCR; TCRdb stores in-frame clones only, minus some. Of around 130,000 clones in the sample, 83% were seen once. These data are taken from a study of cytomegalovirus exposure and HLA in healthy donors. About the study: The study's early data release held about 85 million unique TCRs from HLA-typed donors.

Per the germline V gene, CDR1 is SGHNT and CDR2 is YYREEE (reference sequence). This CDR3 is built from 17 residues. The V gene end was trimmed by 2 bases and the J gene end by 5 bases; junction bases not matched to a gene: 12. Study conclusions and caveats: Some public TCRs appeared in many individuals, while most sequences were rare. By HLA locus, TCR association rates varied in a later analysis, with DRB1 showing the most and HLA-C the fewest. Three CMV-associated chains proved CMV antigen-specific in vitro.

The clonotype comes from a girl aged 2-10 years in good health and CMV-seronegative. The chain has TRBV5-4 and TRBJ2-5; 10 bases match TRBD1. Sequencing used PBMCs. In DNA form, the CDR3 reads TGTGCCAGCAGCTTAGGCGGGACAGGGGCTATGCGGGAGACCCAGTACTTC. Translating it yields CASSLGGTGAMRETQYF. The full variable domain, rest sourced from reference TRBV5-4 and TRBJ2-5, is ETGVTQSPTHLIKTRGQQVTLRCSSQSGHNTVSWYQQALGQGPQFIFQYYREEENGRGNFPPRFSGLQFPNYSSELNVNALELDDSALYLCASSLGGTGAMRETQYFGPGTRLLVL.